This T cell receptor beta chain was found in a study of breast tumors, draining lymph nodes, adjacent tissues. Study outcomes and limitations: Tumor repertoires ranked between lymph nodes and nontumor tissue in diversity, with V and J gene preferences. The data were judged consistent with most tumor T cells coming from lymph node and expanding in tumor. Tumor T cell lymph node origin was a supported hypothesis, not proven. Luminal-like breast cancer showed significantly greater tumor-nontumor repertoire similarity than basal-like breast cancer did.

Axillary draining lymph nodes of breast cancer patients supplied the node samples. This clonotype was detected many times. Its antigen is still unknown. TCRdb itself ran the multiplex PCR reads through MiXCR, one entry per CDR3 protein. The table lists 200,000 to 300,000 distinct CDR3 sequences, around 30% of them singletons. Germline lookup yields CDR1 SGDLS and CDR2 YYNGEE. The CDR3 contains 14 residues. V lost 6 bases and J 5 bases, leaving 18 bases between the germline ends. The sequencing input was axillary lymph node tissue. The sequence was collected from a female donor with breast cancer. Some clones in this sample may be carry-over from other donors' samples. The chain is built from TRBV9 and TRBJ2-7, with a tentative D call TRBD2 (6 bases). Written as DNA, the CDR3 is TGTGCCAGCAATCGGGGAGGCCAACCTCACGAGCAGTACTTC. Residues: CASNRGGQPHEQYF.